Each of the 23 T cell receptor beta chains below was sequenced from the same sample in a study of T cells in Graves' hyperthyroidism and ophthalmopathy. The TCR beta CDR3 regions underwent amplification using RNA transcripts as the source. First-round RT-PCR targeting the TCR CDR3 was performed with the HTBI primer set. TCRdb reprocessed the multiplex PCR reads with MiXCR, giving one entry per CDR3 protein. The table lists about 300,000 distinct CDR3 sequences, 15% to 20% of them singletons. Sample: blood. These receptors all come from a man in his fifties or sixties with Graves' ophthalmopathy.

The V and J genes are TRBV20-1 and TRBJ1-6; no definite D call. CDR1 is DFQATT, CDR2 SNEGSKA, per germline (reference sequence). The CDR3 consists of 14 residues. Trimming shortened V by 5 bases and J by 5 bases, and 13 bases separated the two germline ends. This CDR3 is CSAPRDFNNSPLHF. The CDR3 nucleotides are TGCAGTGCTCCTCGGGATTTTAATAATTCACCCCTCCACTTT.

This clonotype has just a few counts. The chain couples TRBV30 to TRBJ1-5, with 8 positions matching TRBD1. The CDR3 spans 13 residues. V shed 4 bases and J 7 bases; nucleotides not matched to a gene: 6. CDR1 and CDR2 (germline): GTSNPN, SVGIG (reference sequence). CDR3 nucleotides: TGTGCCTGGACAGGGGGCTTAGCCCAGCCCCAGCATTTT. It codes for CAWTGGLAQPQHF.

In its sample, this clonotype was seen a few times. The gene calls are TRBV25-1 and TRBJ1-5, with a possible D match to TRBD1 (5 bases). Germline V gives CDR1 MGHDK, CDR2 SYGVNS. The length of the CDR3 is 14 residues. Trimming removed 1 base at V and 5 bases at J, with 9 bases between. CDR3 coding DNA: TGTGCCAGCAGTGAATTCGGGGCCGATCAGCCCCAGCATTTT. Protein: CASSEFGADQPQHF.

This clonotype was seen many times. The chain joins TRBV6-1 to TRBJ1-5, with D perhaps TRBD1 (5 bases). V lost 6 bases and J 6 bases, leaving 15 bases between the germline ends. The CDR3 totals 14 residues. The germline V gene encodes CDR1 MNHNS and CDR2 SASEGT. The CDR3, as DNA: TGTGCCAGCAGCCCTCAGGGAAGGGCTCAGCCCCAGCATTTT. Its protein is CASSPQGRAQPQHF.

The chain links TRBV6-1 to TRBJ1-5; the match to TRBD1 covers 7 bases. The CDR3 consists of 16 residues. Trimming cost V 5 bases and J 3 bases; bases outside gene matches: 10. CDR1 MNHNS and CDR2 SASEGT come from the germline V gene. Written as DNA, the CDR3 is TGTGCCAGCAGTCCTATTACAGGGGCGGCCAATCAGCCCCAGCATTTT. Amino acids: CASSPITGAANQPQHF.

This clonotype occurred many times. The rearrangement uses TRBV7-3 and TRBJ2-1, with 9 bases that match TRBD2. The CDR3 spans 14 residues. The V segment lost 6 bases and the J segment 0 bases; nucleotides outside the gene matches: 0. Germline values: CDR1 SGHTA, CDR2 FQGTGA. CDR3 region: CASSSGSSYNEQFF. CDR3 DNA: TGTGCCAGCAGTAGCGGGAGCTCCTACAATGAGCAGTTCTTC.

Concerning this clonotype itself: This may be a read error, as it is one base from a much larger clone. The gene calls are TRBV5-1 and TRBJ2-3; 12 bases are shared with TRBD2. This CDR3 is built from 15 residues. Trimming took 9 bases from V and 3 from J; bases not matched to a gene: 8. Germline CDR1 and CDR2: SGHRS and YFSETQ. For the CDR3, the DNA is TGCGCCAACAGGCTAGCGGGAGGGATGACAGATACGCAGTATTTT. This translates into CANRLAGGMTDTQYF.

This chain links TRBV2 with TRBJ2-4; D gene uncertain. In germline, CDR1 is SNHLY, CDR2 FYNNEI. This CDR3 has 15 residues. V was cut by 3 bases and J by 1 base, with 10 bases left in between. CDR3 residues: CASSEGSKAKNIQYF. The CDR3 DNA reads TGTGCCAGCAGTGAGGGTAGTAAGGCCAAAAACATTCAGTACTTC. Full variable domain (outside the CDR3, taken from reference TRBV2 and TRBJ2-4): EPEVTQTPSHQVTQMGQEVILRCVPISNHLYFYWYRQILGQKVEFLVSFYNNEISEKSEIFDDQFSVERPDGSNFTLKIRSTKLEDSAMYFCASSEGSKAKNIQYFGAGTRLSVL.

The V call is TRBV7-2, the J call TRBJ2-2, with 9 nucleotides matching TRBD1. CDR3 length: 16 residues. Germline loops: CDR1 SGHTA, CDR2 FQGNSA. The V and J ends lost 4 bases and 4 bases, in that order; junction bases with no gene match: 7. The CDR3 reads CASSYRGQMGTGELFF. The DNA for the CDR3 is TGTGCCAGCAGCTACAGGGGGCAGATGGGCACCGGGGAGCTGTTTTTT.

This clonotype showed up many times. The V call is TRBV11-2, the J call TRBJ2-1; 15 nucleotides line up with TRBD2. Trimming at V came to 5 bases and at J to 0 bases, leaving 8 bases not matched to a gene. The length of the CDR3 is 19 residues. CDR1 is SGHAT, CDR2 FQNNGV, per germline. CDR3 residues: CASSLGLAGGRSSYNEQFF. As DNA, the CDR3 is TGTGCCAGCAGCCTCGGACTAGCGGGAGGGCGGAGCTCCTACAATGAGCAGTTCTTC.

The sample holds many counts of this clonotype. V and J are TRBV20-1 and TRBJ2-1, with D tentatively TRBD1 (6 bases). This CDR3 contains 16 residues. Per the germline V gene, CDR1 is DFQATT and CDR2 is SNEGSKA (reference sequence). The V end was cut by 0 bases, the J end by 3 bases, with 15 bases between. CDR3 in DNA: TGCAGTGCTAGAGAGAACACAGGGATAAACTACAATGAGCAGTTCTTC. As protein: CSARENTGINYNEQFF.

The chain links TRBV6-1 to TRBJ1-1, with 10 bases aligning to TRBD1. There are 15 residues in the CDR3. The junction had 5 bases not matched to a gene; V was cut back by 7 bases and J by 0 bases. The germline gives CDR1 MNHNS, CDR2 SASEGT. The CDR3 loop reads CASIRQGAMNTEAFF. The CDR3, as DNA: TGTGCCAGCATAAGACAGGGGGCCATGAACACTGAAGCTTTCTTT.

This clonotype occurred a few times. The rearrangement joins TRBV20-1 to TRBJ1-5; 9 nucleotides align to TRBD1. J lost 6 bases, V lost 0 bases, and 9 bases had no gene match. CDR1 is DFQATT and CDR2 is SNEGSKA in the germline V gene (reference sequence). The CDR3 runs 16 residues. The CDR3 DNA reads TGCAGTGCTAGAGATCTAACAGGGGGCTGGGTTCAGCCCCAGCATTTT. Translation: CSARDLTGGWVQPQHF.

This clonotype has a count of ten or more. The V call is TRBV28, the J call TRBJ2-5; perhaps TRBD2 as D (5 bases). CDR3 size: 13 residues. Germline V gene data show CDR1 as MDHEN and CDR2 as SYDVKM. V was cut by 7 bases and J by 4 bases, with 13 bases left in between. Written as DNA, the CDR3 is TGTGCCAGCAATGAGGGCAGAAGAGAGACCCAGTACTTC. Protein sequence: CASNEGRRETQYF.

The chain joins TRBV5-1 to TRBJ1-1; D is undetermined. Per the germline V gene, CDR1 is SGHRS and CDR2 is YFSETQ. This CDR3 region has 13 residues. V lost 1 base, J lost 4 bases, and 8 bases lay in between. In DNA form, the CDR3 reads TGCGCCAGCAGCTTGAAGGGTGCCACTGAAGCTTTCTTT. It yields the protein CASSLKGATEAFF.

This clonotype was seen many times. V and J are TRBV11-2 and TRBJ2-5, with D possibly TRBD2 on 6 matching bases. Germline V gene sequence: CDR1 SGHAT, CDR2 FQNNGV. This CDR3 is 13 amino acids long. The V end lost 4 bases, the J end lost 4 bases, and 10 bases lay between the germline ends. CDR3 sequence reads: CASSSGVVETQYF. CDR3 coding DNA: TGTGCCAGCAGCTCGGGAGTGGTAGAGACCCAGTACTTC.

This clonotype came up many times. The chain links TRBV28 to TRBJ1-1; D unclear. This CDR3 has 17 residues. The ends were cut back, 6 bases at V and 1 base at J, with 21 bases in the middle. Per the germline V gene, CDR1 is MDHEN and CDR2 is SYDVKM. The CDR3 sequence is CASRSSGPGMKNTEAFF. CDR3 nucleotide sequence: TGTGCCAGCAGATCCAGTGGACCCGGGATGAAGAACACTGAAGCTTTCTTT.

This chain joins TRBV2 and TRBJ2-2, with D uncertain. This CDR3 has 13 amino acids. The V end lost 4 bases, the J end lost 4 bases, and 7 bases lay between the germline ends. Per the germline V gene, CDR1 is SNHLY and CDR2 is FYNNEI. CDR3 residues: CASSVTGTGELFF. In nucleotides, the CDR3 is TGTGCCAGCAGTGTGACCGGCACCGGGGAGCTGTTTTTT. The full variable domain, in which reference TRBV2 and TRBJ2-2 provide the parts outside the CDR3, is EPEVTQTPSHQVTQMGQEVILRCVPISNHLYFYWYRQILGQKVEFLVSFYNNEISEKSEIFDDQFSVERPDGSNFTLKIRSTKLEDSAMYFCASSVTGTGELFFGEGSRLTVL.

This clonotype was detected ten times or more. The V gene is TRBV2, the J gene TRBJ1-1; maybe TRBD1 (6 bases). Germline V lookup: CDR1 SNHLY, CDR2 FYNNEI. The V end was cut by 8 bases, the J end by 8 bases, with 12 bases between. The CDR3 extends over 11 amino acids. DNA for the CDR3: TGTGCCAGCGGAACCGGGACAGAAGCTTTCTTT. It codes for CASGTGTEAFF.

This clonotype was observed many times. The chain employs TRBV5-1 and TRBJ2-1, with D possibly being TRBD1 (5 bases). This CDR3 spans 12 amino acids. CDR1 SGHRS and CDR2 YFSETQ come from the germline V gene. V lost 1 base and J lost 6, with 5 bases in between. The CDR3 protein is CASSLTGNEQFF. As DNA, the CDR3 is TGCGCCAGCAGCTTGACAGGCAATGAGCAGTTCTTC.

Details on this clonotype: A junction boundary mismatches the germline segment, possibly from a read error. The chain joins TRBV25-1 to TRBJ1-4, with no clear D. This CDR3 is built from 13 residues. Germline V gives CDR1 MGHDK, CDR2 SYGVNS. The CDR3 reads CASSVVGLEKLFF. CDR3 sequence (DNA): TGTGCCAGTAGTGTTGTGGGCTTGGAAAAACTGTTTTTT.

At least ten counts were recorded for this clonotype. The rearrangement uses TRBV5-1 and TRBJ2-3, with a tentative D call TRBD2 (6 bases). CDR3 length equals 15 residues. Germline V gene lookup returns CDR1 SGHRS and CDR2 YFSETQ. Trimming left V 4 bases short and J 0 bases short, with 12 bases between. The CDR3 DNA reads as TGCGCCAGCAGCCCCCTTGGGACTAGCACAGATACGCAGTATTTT. It codes for CASSPLGTSTDTQYF.

At least ten counts were recorded for this clonotype. V usage is TRBV12-3 or TRBV12-4 and J usage is TRBJ2-3; 9 bases line up with TRBD2. After removal of 5 bases from V and 3 bases from J, the junction contained 9 bases not matched to a gene. The CDR3 has 16 amino acids. The CDR3 is CASSEGTSKTTDTQYF. DNA of the CDR3: TGTGCCAGCAGTGAAGGGACTAGCAAAACAACAGATACGCAGTATTTT.